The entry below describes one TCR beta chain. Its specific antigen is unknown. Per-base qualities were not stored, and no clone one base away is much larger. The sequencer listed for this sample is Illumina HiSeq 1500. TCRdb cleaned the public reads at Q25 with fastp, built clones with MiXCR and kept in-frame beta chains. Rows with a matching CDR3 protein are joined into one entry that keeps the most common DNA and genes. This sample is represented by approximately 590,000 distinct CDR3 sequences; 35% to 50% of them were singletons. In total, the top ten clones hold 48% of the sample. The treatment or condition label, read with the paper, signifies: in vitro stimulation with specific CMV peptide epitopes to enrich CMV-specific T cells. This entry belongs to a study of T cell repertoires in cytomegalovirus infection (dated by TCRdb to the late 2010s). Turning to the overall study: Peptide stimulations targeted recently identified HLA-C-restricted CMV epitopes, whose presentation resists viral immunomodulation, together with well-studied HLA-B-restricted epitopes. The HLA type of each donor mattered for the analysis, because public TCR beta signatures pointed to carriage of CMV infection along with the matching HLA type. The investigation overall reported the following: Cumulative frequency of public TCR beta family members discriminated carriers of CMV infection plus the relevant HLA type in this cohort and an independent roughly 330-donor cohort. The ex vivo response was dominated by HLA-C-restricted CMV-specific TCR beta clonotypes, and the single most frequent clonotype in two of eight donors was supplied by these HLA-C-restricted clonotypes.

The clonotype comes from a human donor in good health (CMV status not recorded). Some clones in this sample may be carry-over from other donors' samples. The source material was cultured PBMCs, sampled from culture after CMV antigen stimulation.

The CDR3 region has the sequence CASSLRGTDLWGYTF. The nucleotides read TGTGCCAGCAGTTTAAGGGGTACAGACCTCTGGGGCTACACCTTC. The chain is encoded by TRBV12-3 or TRBV12-4 joined to TRBJ1-2; the D gene is perhaps TRBD1, on 5 matching bases. Including cysteine and phenylalanine, the CDR3 has 15 amino acids. The only DNA kept is the CDR3, 45 bases in frame from the first base. The germline ends are 18 bases apart after V is trimmed by 2 bases and J by 8 bases.